Listed below are T cell receptor beta chains from one sample, sequenced in a study of blood T cell repertoires in COVID-19. Here immunoSEQ multiplex PCR was the method, and the copy in TCRdb shows in-frame clones only, minus some. The table lists under 65,000 clones, around 90% of them singletons. The sequenced sample consisted of peripheral blood. The receptors here all came from a woman older than 75 with active COVID-19. The CDR3 runs from the conserved cysteine through the conserved F or W. A D gene is named only where the DNA matches it firmly. For some rows the clone size is stated as once, few or many, or as a class when expanded; others skip it.

v_call,d_call,clone_size,j_call,cdr3_aa,cdr3_nt
TRBV28,TRBD1,NA,TRBJ1-4,CASSFGTGGTTNEKLFF,TGTGCCAGCAGTTTCGGGACAGGGGGAACAACTAATGAAAAACTGTTTTTT
TRBV3-1/TRBV3-2,NA,NA,TRBJ1-3,CARGRGPGNTIYF,TGTGCCCGGGGGAGGGGTCCTGGAAACACCATATATTTT
TRBV19,TRBD2,once,TRBJ2-2,CASSTGLAGGHGELFF,TGTGCCAGTAGTACGGGACTAGCGGGAGGGCACGGGGAGCTGTTTTTT
TRBV28,NA,NA,TRBJ2-1,CASSGALQGSSYNEQFF,TGTGCCAGCAGTGGCGCCCTACAGGGAAGCTCCTACAATGAGCAGTTCTTC
TRBV5-4,TRBD1,NA,TRBJ1-3,CASSLTGVTNTIYF,TGTGCCAGCAGCTTAACAGGGGTAACAAACACCATATATTTT
TRBV28,NA,NA,TRBJ2-6,CASRGGGGANVLTF,TGTGCCAGCAGGGGGGGTGGTGGGGCCAACGTCCTGACTTTC
TRBV19,NA,NA,TRBJ2-5,CASSRGGWETQYF,TGTGCCAGTAGTAGAGGCGGGTGGGAGACCCAGTACTTC
TRBV28,TRBD2,NA,TRBJ2-3,CASSQGLAGLKDTQYF,TGTGCCAGCAGCCAAGGACTAGCGGGACTCAAAGATACGCAGTATTTT
TRBV10-3,NA,once,TRBJ2-3,CAISAGVADTQYF,TGTGCCATCAGTGCGGGGGTCGCAGATACGCAGTATTTT
TRBV11-2,NA,once,TRBJ2-3,CASSSRSSTDTQYF,TGTGCCAGCAGCTCCCGGTCTAGCACAGATACGCAGTATTTT
TRBV30,NA,once,TRBJ2-7,CAWSRDSRVEQYF,TGTGCCTGGAGTCGAGACAGTCGAGTCGAGCAGTACTTC
TRBV7-9,TRBD2,NA,TRBJ2-5,CASSLFGGGQETQYF,TGTGCCAGCAGCTTATTTGGGGGGGGCCAAGAGACCCAGTACTTC
TRBV20-1,NA,NA,TRBJ1-4,CSASSSGFEKLFF,TGCAGTGCTAGTTCTTCGGGTTTCGAAAAACTGTTTTTT
TRBV27,NA,NA,TRBJ2-7,CASSPEGVSYEQYF,TGTGCCAGCAGTCCCGAAGGGGTCTCCTACGAGCAGTACTTC
TRBV28,TRBD2,NA,TRBJ2-3,CASSSSGLAKGTDTQYF,TGTGCCAGCAGTTCGTCTGGACTAGCGAAAGGCACAGATACGCAGTATTTT
TRBV7-8,TRBD2,once,TRBJ2-3,CASSAGTSNADTQYF,TGTGCCAGCAGCGCCGGGACTAGCAACGCAGATACGCAGTATTTT
TRBV2,NA,NA,TRBJ2-1,CASSEARQGNEQFF,TGTGCCAGCAGTGAAGCGCGGCAGGGCAATGAGCAGTTCTTC
TRBV6-1,NA,NA,TRBJ1-1,CASSGGTEAFF,TGTGCCAGCTCAGGCGGGACTGAAGCTTTCTTT
TRBV5-4,TRBD1,NA,TRBJ2-1,CASSSGTGGYNEQFF,TGTGCCAGCAGCTCCGGGACAGGGGGCTACAATGAGCAGTTCTTC
TRBV5-1,TRBD1,NA,TRBJ2-4,CASSSGQGGTKNIQYF,TGCGCCAGCAGCTCGGGACAGGGTGGTACCAAAAACATTCAGTACTTC
TRBV28,NA,NA,TRBJ1-5,CASSLWGQPQHF,TGTGCCAGCAGTTTATGGGGCCAGCCCCAGCATTTT
TRBV5-4,NA,NA,TRBJ2-5,CASSLAPGRGETQYF,TGTGCCAGCAGCTTGGCCCCTGGCAGGGGAGAGACCCAGTACTTC
TRBV28,NA,NA,TRBJ1-2,CASSWVGRGYGYTF,TGTGCCAGCAGTTGGGTCGGTAGGGGCTATGGCTACACCTTC
TRBV2,TRBD1,NA,TRBJ2-3,CASNAQGPRTDTQYF,TGTGCCAGCAATGCACAGGGGCCTCGCACAGATACGCAGTATTTT
TRBV19,TRBD2,NA,TRBJ2-5,CASSEREEKETQYF,TGTGCCAGTTCGGAGCGGGAGGAAAAAGAGACCCAGTACTTC
TRBV2,TRBD1,NA,TRBJ2-1,CASSLATGGGNEQFF,TGTGCCAGCAGTCTAGCGACAGGGGGGGGTAATGAGCAGTTCTTC
TRBV9,NA,NA,TRBJ1-2,CASSPSGQSFSGYTF,TGTGCCAGCAGCCCCTCCGGACAGTCTTTTTCTGGCTACACCTTC
TRBV15,TRBD1,NA,TRBJ2-3,CATSLGGTGFERYTDTQYF,TGTGCCACCAGCCTCGGGGGGACAGGGTTCGAGCGGTACACAGATACGCAGTATTTT
TRBV4-1,NA,NA,TRBJ2-3,CASSQTEVGGSVTDTQYF,TGCGCCAGCAGCCAAACGGAGGTTGGGGGGTCTGTAACAGATACGCAGTATTTT
TRBV7-6,NA,NA,TRBJ2-1,CASSSEAAPYNEQFF,TGTGCCAGCAGCTCTGAAGCGGCCCCCTACAATGAGCAGTTCTTC
TRBV12-3/TRBV12-4,TRBD1,NA,TRBJ1-1,CASGAGQGAAFF,TGTGCCAGCGGTGCGGGACAGGGGGCCGCTTTCTTT
TRBV18,TRBD1,NA,TRBJ1-3,CASSRAGTGLLMSSGNTIYF,TGTGCCAGCTCACGAGCCGGGACAGGGCTTCTGATGAGCTCTGGAAACACCATATATTTT
TRBV7-2,TRBD2,NA,TRBJ2-7,CASSLDMSGRGSAYEQYF,TGTGCCAGCAGCTTAGATATGAGCGGGAGGGGATCCGCCTACGAGCAGTACTTC
TRBV28,NA,NA,TRBJ2-1,CASSLLTNEQFF,TGTGCCAGCAGTCTCCTAACCAATGAGCAGTTCTTC
TRBV25-1,TRBD2,NA,TRBJ2-3,CASTAGGESTDTQYF,TGTGCCAGCACAGCGGGGGGGGAAAGCACAGATACGCAGTATTTT
TRBV3-1/TRBV3-2,NA,NA,TRBJ2-1,CASSQDQGSYNEQFF,TGTGCCAGCAGCCAAGATCAGGGATCCTACAATGAGCAGTTCTTC
TRBV6-6,NA,few,TRBJ2-7,CASTTGAGRGEQYF,TGTGCCAGCACTACCGGGGCGGGCAGGGGCGAGCAGTACTTC
TRBV5-1,NA,NA,TRBJ1-1,CASSLQGYPEAFF,TGCGCCAGCAGCTTACAGGGTTACCCTGAAGCTTTCTTT
TRBV19,TRBD2,NA,TRBJ2-5,CASSIGTSGPNQETQYF,TGTGCCAGTAGTATAGGGACTAGCGGTCCCAACCAAGAGACCCAGTACTTC